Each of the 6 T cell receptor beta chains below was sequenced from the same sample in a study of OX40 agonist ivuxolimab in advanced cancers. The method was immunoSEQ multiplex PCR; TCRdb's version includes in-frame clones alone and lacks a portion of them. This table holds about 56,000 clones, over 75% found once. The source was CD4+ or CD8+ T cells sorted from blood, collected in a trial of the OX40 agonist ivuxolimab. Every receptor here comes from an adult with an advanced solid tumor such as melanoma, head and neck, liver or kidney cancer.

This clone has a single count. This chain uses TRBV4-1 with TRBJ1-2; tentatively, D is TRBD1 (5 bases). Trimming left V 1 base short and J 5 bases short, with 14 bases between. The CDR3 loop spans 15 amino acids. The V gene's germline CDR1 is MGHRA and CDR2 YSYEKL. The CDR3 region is CASSQGPGTFYGYTF. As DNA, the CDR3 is TGCGCCAGCAGCCAAGGCCCCGGGACGTTTTATGGCTACACCTTC.

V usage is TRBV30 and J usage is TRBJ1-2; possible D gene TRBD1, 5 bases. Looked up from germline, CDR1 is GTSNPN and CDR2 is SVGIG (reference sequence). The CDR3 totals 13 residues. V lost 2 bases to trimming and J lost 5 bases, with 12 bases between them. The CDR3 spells CAWSPEGDYGYTF. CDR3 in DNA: TGTGCCTGGAGTCCTGAAGGGGATTATGGCTACACCTTC.

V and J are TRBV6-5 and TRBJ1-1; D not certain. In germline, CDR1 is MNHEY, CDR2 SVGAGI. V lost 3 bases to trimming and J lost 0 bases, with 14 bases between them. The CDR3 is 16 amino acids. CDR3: CASSYTPDRMNTEAFF. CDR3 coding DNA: TGTGCCAGCAGTTATACACCGGACCGGATGAACACTGAAGCTTTCTTT.

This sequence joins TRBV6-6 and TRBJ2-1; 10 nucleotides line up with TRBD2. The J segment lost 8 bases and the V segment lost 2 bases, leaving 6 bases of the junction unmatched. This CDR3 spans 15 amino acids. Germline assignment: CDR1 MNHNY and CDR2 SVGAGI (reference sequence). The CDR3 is CASSYSGRAFDEQFF. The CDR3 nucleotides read TGTGCCAGCAGTTACAGCGGGAGGGCCTTTGATGAGCAGTTCTTC.

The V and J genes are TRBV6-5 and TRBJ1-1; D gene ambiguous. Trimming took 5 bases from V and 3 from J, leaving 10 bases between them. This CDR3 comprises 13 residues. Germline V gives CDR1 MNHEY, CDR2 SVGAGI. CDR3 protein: CASSTGPDTEAFF. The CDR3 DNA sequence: TGTGCCAGCAGTACGGGCCCAGACACTGAAGCTTTCTTT.

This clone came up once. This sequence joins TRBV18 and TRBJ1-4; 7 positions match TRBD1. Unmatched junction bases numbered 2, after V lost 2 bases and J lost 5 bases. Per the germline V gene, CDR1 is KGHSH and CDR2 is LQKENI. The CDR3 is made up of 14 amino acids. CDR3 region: CASSPSTGNEKLFF. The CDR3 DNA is TGTGCCAGCTCACCATCGACAGGGAATGAAAAACTGTTTTTT.